This T cell receptor (beta chain) was sequenced during a study of blood T cell repertoires in COVID-19. Across the whole study: Italy, Spain and the United States were the sources of the convalescent and acute COVID-19 samples. From T cells, B-cell-depleted T cells, or PBMCs came the material, which was cDNA or gDNA.

This CDR3 spans 16 amino acids. The V and J ends lost 1 base and 2 bases respectively, with 12 bases between them. Germline CDR1 SEHNR, CDR2 FQNEAQ (reference sequence). This clone is a singleton in its sample. Per the original data handling: Amplified reference gene primers provided the basis for estimating nucleated cell counts. Some clones are missing from TCRdb's copy, which holds only in-frame ones; the method was immunoSEQ multiplex PCR. V, J and clone size were drawn from that table, and D and trimming were deduced from the DNA. The sample shows 68,000 or so clones, 70% to 90% of them seen only once.

The genes are TRBV7-9 and TRBJ1-5; maybe TRBD1 (5 bases). The sequence was obtained from a man aged 50-59 years with acute or convalescent COVID-19. The material sequenced was peripheral blood. The CDR3 here is CASSLEGLYGNQPQHF. The CDR3 DNA sequence: TGTGCCAGCAGCTTAGAGGGGTTATATGGCAATCAGCCCCAGCATTTT.